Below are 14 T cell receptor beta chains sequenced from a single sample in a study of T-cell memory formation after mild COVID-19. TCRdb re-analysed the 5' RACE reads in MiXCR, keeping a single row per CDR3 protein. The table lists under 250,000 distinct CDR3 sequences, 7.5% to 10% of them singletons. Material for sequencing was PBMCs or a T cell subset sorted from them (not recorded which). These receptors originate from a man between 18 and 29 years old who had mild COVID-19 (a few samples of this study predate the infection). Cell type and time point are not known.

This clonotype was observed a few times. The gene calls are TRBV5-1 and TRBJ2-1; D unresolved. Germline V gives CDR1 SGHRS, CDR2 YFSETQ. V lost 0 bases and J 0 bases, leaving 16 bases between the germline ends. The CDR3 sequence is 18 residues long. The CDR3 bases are TGCGCCAGCAGCTTGGAGGCAGGAACAGTCGGCTCCTACAATGAGCAGTTCTTC. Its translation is CASSLEAGTVGSYNEQFF.

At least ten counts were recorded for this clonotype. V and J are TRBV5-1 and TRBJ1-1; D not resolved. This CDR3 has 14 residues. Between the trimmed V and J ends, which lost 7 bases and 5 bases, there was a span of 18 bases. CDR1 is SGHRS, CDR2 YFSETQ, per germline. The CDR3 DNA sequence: TGCGCCAGCGCGAGAGGCCTACTTTTTACTGAAGCTTTCTTT. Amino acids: CASARGLLFTEAFF.

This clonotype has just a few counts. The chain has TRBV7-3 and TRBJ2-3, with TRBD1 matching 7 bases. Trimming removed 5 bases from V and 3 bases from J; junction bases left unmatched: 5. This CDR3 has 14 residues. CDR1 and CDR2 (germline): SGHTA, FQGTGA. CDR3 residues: CASSPGQQTDTQYF. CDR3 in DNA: TGTGCCAGCAGCCCGGGACAGCAGACAGATACGCAGTATTTT.

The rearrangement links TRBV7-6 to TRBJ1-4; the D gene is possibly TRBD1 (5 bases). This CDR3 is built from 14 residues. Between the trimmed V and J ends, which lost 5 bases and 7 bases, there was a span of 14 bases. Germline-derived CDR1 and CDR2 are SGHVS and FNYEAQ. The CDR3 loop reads CASSATERGEKLFF. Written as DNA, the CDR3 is TGTGCCAGCAGCGCTACAGAAAGGGGTGAAAAACTGTTTTTT.

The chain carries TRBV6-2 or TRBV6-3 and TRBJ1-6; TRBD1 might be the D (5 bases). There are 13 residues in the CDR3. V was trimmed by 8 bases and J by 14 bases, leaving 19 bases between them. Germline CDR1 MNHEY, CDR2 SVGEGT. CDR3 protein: CASQTPGPRTLHF. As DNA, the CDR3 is TGTGCCAGCCAAACTCCGGGACCACGTACCCTCCACTTT.

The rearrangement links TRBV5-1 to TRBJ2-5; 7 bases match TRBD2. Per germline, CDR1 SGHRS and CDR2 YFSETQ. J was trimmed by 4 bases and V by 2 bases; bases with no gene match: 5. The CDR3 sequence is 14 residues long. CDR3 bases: TGCGCCAGCAGCTTAGAGAAGCGGGGAGAGACCCAGTACTTC. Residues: CASSLEKRGETQYF.

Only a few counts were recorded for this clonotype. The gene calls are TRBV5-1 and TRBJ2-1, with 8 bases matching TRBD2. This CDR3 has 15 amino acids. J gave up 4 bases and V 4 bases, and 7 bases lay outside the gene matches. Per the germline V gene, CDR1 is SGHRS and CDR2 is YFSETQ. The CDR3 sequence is CASSRLAGRYNEQFF. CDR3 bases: TGCGCCAGCAGCAGATTAGCGGGGCGATACAATGAGCAGTTCTTC.

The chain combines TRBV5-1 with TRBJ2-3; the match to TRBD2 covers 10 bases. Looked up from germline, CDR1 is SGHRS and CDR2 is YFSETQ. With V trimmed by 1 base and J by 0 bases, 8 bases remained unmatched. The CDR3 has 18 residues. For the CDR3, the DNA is TGCGCCAGCAGCTTGTTTCCTAGCGGGGGTACTAGCACAGATACGCAGTATTTT. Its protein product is CASSLFPSGGTSTDTQYF.

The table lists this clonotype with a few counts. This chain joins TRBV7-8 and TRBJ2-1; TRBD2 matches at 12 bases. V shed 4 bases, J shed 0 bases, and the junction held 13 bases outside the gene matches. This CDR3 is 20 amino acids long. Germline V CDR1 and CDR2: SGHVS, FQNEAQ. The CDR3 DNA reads TGTGCCAGCAGCTCCTACTCCCGACTAGCGGGGGAATCCTCCTACAATGAGCAGTTCTTC. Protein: CASSSYSRLAGESSYNEQFF.

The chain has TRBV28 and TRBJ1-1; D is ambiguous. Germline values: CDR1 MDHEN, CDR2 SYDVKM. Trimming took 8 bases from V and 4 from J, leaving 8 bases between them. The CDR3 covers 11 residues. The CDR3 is CASLRTTEAFF. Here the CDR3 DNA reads TGTGCCAGCCTCAGGACCACTGAAGCTTTCTTT.

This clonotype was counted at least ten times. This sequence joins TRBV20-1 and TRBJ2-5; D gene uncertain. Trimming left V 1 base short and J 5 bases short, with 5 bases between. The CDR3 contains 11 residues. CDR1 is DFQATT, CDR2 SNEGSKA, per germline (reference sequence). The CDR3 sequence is CSARGPETQYF. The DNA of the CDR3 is TGCAGTGCTAGAGGTCCGGAGACCCAGTACTTC.

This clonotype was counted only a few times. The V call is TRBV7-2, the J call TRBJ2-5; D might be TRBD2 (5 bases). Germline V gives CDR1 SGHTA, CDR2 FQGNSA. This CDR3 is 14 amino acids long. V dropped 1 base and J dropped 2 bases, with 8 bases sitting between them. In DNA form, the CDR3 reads TGTGCCAGCAGCTTAGGGGAGCCTCAAGAGACCCAGTACTTC. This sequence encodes CASSLGEPQETQYF.

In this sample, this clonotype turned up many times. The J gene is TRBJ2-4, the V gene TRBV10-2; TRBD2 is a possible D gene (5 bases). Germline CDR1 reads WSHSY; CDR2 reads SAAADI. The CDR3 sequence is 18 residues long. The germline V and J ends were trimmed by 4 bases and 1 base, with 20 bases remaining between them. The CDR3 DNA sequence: TGCGCCAGCAGTGTAGCGACCCTTGACCGGGCGGCCAAAAACATTCAGTACTTC. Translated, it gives CASSVATLDRAAKNIQYF.

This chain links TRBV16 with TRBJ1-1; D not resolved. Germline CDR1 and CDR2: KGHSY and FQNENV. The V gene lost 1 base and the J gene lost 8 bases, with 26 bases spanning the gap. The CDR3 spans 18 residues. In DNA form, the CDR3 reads TGTGCCAGCAGCCAATTTTTAGGAGACTCCTGGGGTAAAACGGAAGCTTTCTTT. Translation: CASSQFLGDSWGKTEAFF.